The TCR beta chain under discussion was sequenced for a study of blood T cell repertoires in COVID-19. The CDR3 runs 17 residues. V shed 3 bases, J shed 2 bases, and the junction held 10 bases outside the gene matches. The germline CDR1 and CDR2 sequences are LGHNA and YNFKEQ. Libraries were prepared by immunoSEQ multiplex PCR; TCRdb keeps only in-frame clonotypes and omits some of them. Of around 46,000 clones in the sample, approximately 85% were seen once. The source is a woman older than 75 with COVID-19, enrolled during active disease. Sequenced input: peripheral blood. The rearrangement links TRBV4-2 to TRBJ2-3; TRBD1 matches 8 bases. CDR3 protein: CASSHGQGKDFTDTQYF. In DNA form, the CDR3 reads TGTGCCAGCAGCCACGGACAGGGAAAAGACTTCACAGATACGCAGTATTTT.